A single sample is the source of the 23 T cell receptor beta chains below, sequenced in a study of cytomegalovirus exposure and HLA in healthy donors. Primers included in the PCR were 60 Vbeta and 13 Jbeta primers. Clones were read by immunoSEQ multiplex PCR, and TCRdb kept only the in-frame ones, dropping some. Of about 76,000 clones in the sample, less than 80% were seen once. Sequencing was carried out using PBMCs. The source of these receptors is a woman aged 35 to 49 in good health and CMV-seropositive.

The chain is built from TRBV28 and TRBJ1-5; the match to TRBD1 covers 7 bases. The trim removed 3 bases at V and 3 bases at J, leaving 5 bases unmatched. The CDR3 has 15 residues. Germline V gives CDR1 MDHEN, CDR2 SYDVKM. CDR3 DNA: TGTGCCAGCAGTTTCCTAGGGACAGCCAATCAGCCCCAGCATTTT. Translating it yields CASSFLGTANQPQHF.

As to this clone: This specimen includes other DNA sequences encoding the same CDR3. The chain links TRBV5-1 to TRBJ2-7; 13 nucleotides agree with TRBD2. This CDR3 has 16 residues. CDR1 is SGHRS, CDR2 YFSETQ, per germline. The V gene end was trimmed by 4 bases and the J gene end by 7 bases; junction bases not matched to a gene: 11. CDR3 bases: TGCGCCAGCAGCCAAGCCGGAACTAGCGGGGGGGAGGAGCAGTACTTC. This translates into CASSQAGTSGGEEQYF.

V and J are TRBV4-1 and TRBJ1-1; D unclear. Germline V gene sequence: CDR1 MGHRA, CDR2 YSYEKL. V lost 2 bases and J 5 bases, leaving 12 bases between the germline ends. This CDR3 region has 14 residues. This chain's CDR3 is CASSQRQSGTEAFF. The CDR3 DNA follows: TGCGCCAGCAGCCAACGGCAGAGCGGTACTGAAGCTTTCTTT.

This clone occurred once. The V gene is TRBV6-5, the J gene TRBJ2-3; a weak D match, TRBD2 (6 bases). Between the trimmed V and J ends, which lost 0 bases and 1 base, there was a span of 8 bases. CDR1 and CDR2 (germline): MNHEY, SVGAGI. The CDR3 spans 15 residues. CDR3 bases: TGTGCCAGCAGTTACTCTCGCGGGGGCACAGATACGCAGTATTTT. This gives the protein CASSYSRGGTDTQYF.

A note on this clone: Different DNA sequences within this sample yield the same CDR3. The chain joins TRBV7-6 to TRBJ2-7; the match to TRBD1 covers 9 bases. J was trimmed by 0 bases and V by 5 bases; bases with no gene match: 5. This CDR3 spans 15 amino acids. CDR1 is SGHVS and CDR2 is FNYEAQ in the germline V gene. CDR3 sequence (DNA): TGTGCCAGCAGCCCCGGGACAGGGAGCTCCTACGAGCAGTACTTC. This translates into CASSPGTGSSYEQYF.

This clone occurred once. The chain couples TRBV2 to TRBJ1-6, with no clear D. This CDR3 spans 12 amino acids. Looked up from germline, CDR1 is SNHLY and CDR2 is FYNNEI. V was clipped by 2 bases and J by 8 bases, with 4 bases between them. For the CDR3, the DNA is TGTGCCAGCAGTGAACCTTATTCACCCCTCCACTTT. It encodes CASSEPYSPLHF.

This chain joins TRBV7-9 and TRBJ2-3; 7 bases match TRBD2. Trimming cost V 1 base and J 0 bases; bases outside gene matches: 4. The CDR3 extends over 16 amino acids. Germline V gene data show CDR1 as SEHNR and CDR2 as FQNEAQ (reference sequence). The CDR3 sequence is CASSLGGGGSTDTQYF. The CDR3 DNA is TGTGCCAGCAGCTTAGGTGGCGGGGGAAGCACAGATACGCAGTATTTT.

This clone was counted only a few times. The rearrangement uses TRBV30 and TRBJ2-7; D unclear. CDR1 is GTSNPN and CDR2 is SVGIG in the germline V gene (reference sequence). Trimming stripped 0 bases from V and 4 bases from J, with 10 bases between. CDR3 length equals 13 residues. The CDR3 DNA follows: TGTGCCTGGAGTGTAAGTCTCTATTACGAGCAGTACTTC. It yields the protein CAWSVSLYYEQYF.

The V and J genes are TRBV6-5 and TRBJ1-6; 7 bases match TRBD1. The CDR3 sequence is 15 residues long. Germline V lookup: CDR1 MNHEY, CDR2 SVGAGI. V dropped 0 bases and J dropped 7; count of bases not matched to a gene: 3. The CDR3 protein is CASSYSGQRNSPLHF. The CDR3 coding sequence is TGTGCCAGCAGTTACTCGGGACAGAGAAATTCACCCCTCCACTTT.

V gene TRBV7-9 combines with J gene TRBJ2-1; 7 bases match TRBD1. CDR3 size: 17 residues. V shed 0 bases and J 1 base; nucleotides not matched to a gene: 6. From germline, CDR1 is SEHNR and CDR2 FQNEAQ (reference sequence). CDR3: CASSLAGRGLSYNEQFF. The CDR3 coding sequence is TGTGCCAGCAGCTTAGCTGGAAGGGGGCTGTCCTACAATGAGCAGTTCTTC.

V usage is TRBV14 and J usage is TRBJ2-5; 7 bases are shared with TRBD1. J was trimmed by 2 bases and V by 1 base; bases with no gene match: 4. Germline assignment: CDR1 SGHDN and CDR2 FVKESK. The CDR3 runs to 15 residues. The CDR3 loop is CASSQGTGAQETQYF. CDR3 coding DNA: TGTGCCAGCAGCCAAGGAACAGGGGCGCAAGAGACCCAGTACTTC.

There are a few counts of this clone. The chain carries TRBV29-1 and TRBJ2-3, with 12 bases fitting TRBD2. Germline V gene sequence: CDR1 SQVTM, CDR2 ANQGSEA. This CDR3 region has 14 residues. V lost 6 bases to trimming and J lost 2 bases; unmatched junction nucleotides: 3. CDR3 in amino acids: CSVSSGGDTDTQYF. CDR3 DNA: TGCAGCGTCTCTAGCGGGGGGGACACAGATACGCAGTATTTT.

In its sample, this clone was seen once. V is TRBV29-1 and J is TRBJ2-5; 12 positions match TRBD2. The germline gives CDR1 SQVTM, CDR2 ANQGSEA. J lost 5 bases, V lost 7 bases, and 8 bases had no gene match. The CDR3 runs to 14 residues. CDR3 amino acids: CSGGLAGSFETQYF. In DNA, the CDR3 is TGCAGCGGTGGACTAGCGGGGTCGTTTGAGACCCAGTACTTC.

Concerning this clone itself: A read error may produce the germline difference seen at one junction end. This same CDR3 is encoded by further DNA sequences in the sample. The V gene is TRBV29-1, the J gene TRBJ2-5; 8 nucleotides line up with TRBD1. This CDR3 is 13 amino acids long. The germline V gene has CDR1 SQVTM and CDR2 ANQGSEA. The CDR3 DNA is TGTAGCGTTGGGGACAGGCTCGGAGAGACCCAGTACTTC. As protein: CSVGDRLGETQYF.

About this clone: A read error may produce the germline difference seen at one junction end. The rearrangement joins TRBV27 to TRBJ2-2; the D gene is possibly TRBD1 (6 bases). Germline CDR1 reads MNHEY; CDR2 reads SMNVEV (reference sequence). CDR3 length equals 8 residues. As DNA, the CDR3 is TGTGCCAGCAGAAAGGGGGTTTTT. It is translated as CASRKGVF.

The chain recombines TRBV30 with TRBJ1-1; a weak D match, TRBD1 (5 bases). CDR1 GTSNPN and CDR2 SVGIG come from the germline V gene (reference sequence). The CDR3 has 13 amino acids. V lost 1 base and J 4 bases, leaving 10 bases between the germline ends. In DNA form, the CDR3 reads TGTGCCTGGAGTGGACAGTCGAGCACTGAAGCTTTCTTT. Protein sequence: CAWSGQSSTEAFF.

The chain joins TRBV5-6 to TRBJ1-1; TRBD1 matches 7 bases. V was clipped by 3 bases and J by 1 base; unmatched bases: 6. This CDR3 comprises 15 residues. The V gene's germline CDR1 is SGHDT and CDR2 YYEEEE. CDR3 bases: TGTGCCAGCAGCTCGCGCTGGACAGGGAACACTGAAGCTTTCTTT. Its translation: CASSSRWTGNTEAFF.

The chain recombines TRBV4-3 with TRBJ2-2; 15 positions agree with TRBD2. The germline gives CDR1 LGHNA, CDR2 YSLEER. CDR3 length equals 18 residues. J was trimmed by 7 bases and V by 3 bases; bases with no gene match: 9. Here the CDR3 reads CASSQGGLAGGVGGELFF. The DNA of the CDR3 is TGCGCCAGCAGCCAGGGGGGACTAGCGGGGGGAGTGGGCGGGGAGCTGTTTTTT.

This clone was detected once. This chain links TRBV5-4 with TRBJ1-2; 9 bases align to TRBD1. CDR3 length: 13 residues. The trim removed 9 bases at V and 7 bases at J, leaving 10 bases unmatched. Germline CDR1 is SGHNT and CDR2 is YYREEE (reference sequence). Written as DNA, the CDR3 is TGTGCCATTCAGACAGGGGGATTAAGTGGCTACACCTTC. Its protein is CAIQTGGLSGYTF.

The gene calls are TRBV29-1 and TRBJ2-1, with a possible D match to TRBD1 (5 bases). CDR1 and CDR2 from the germline V gene are SQVTM and ANQGSEA. This CDR3 has 13 residues. V lost 7 bases to trimming and J lost 7 bases, with 17 bases between them. Here the CDR3 DNA reads TGCAGCGCCCAAGGGCCTTACAGGAATGAGCAGTTCTTC. Encoded protein: CSAQGPYRNEQFF.

In its sample, this clone was seen once. The V and J genes are TRBV27 and TRBJ2-3; 8 bases match TRBD2. Germline V gives CDR1 MNHEY, CDR2 SMNVEV (reference sequence). V shed 5 bases, J shed 1 base, and the junction held 5 bases outside the gene matches. The CDR3 consists of 15 residues. The CDR3 DNA follows: TGTGCCAGCAGTCCGGGACTAGAACGCACAGATACGCAGTATTTT. This encodes CASSPGLERTDTQYF.

The chain recombines TRBV6-5 with TRBJ1-5; 9 bases are a match to TRBD1. CDR1 is MNHEY, CDR2 SVGAGI, per germline. This CDR3 has 14 amino acids. The trim removed 5 bases at V and 6 bases at J, leaving 5 bases unmatched. CDR3 nucleotides: TGTGCCAGCAGTGGGACAGGGAGGTTTCAGCCCCAGCATTTT. Its translation: CASSGTGRFQPQHF.

The chain is built from TRBV2 and TRBJ1-6; D possibly corresponds to TRBD1 (5 bases). V lost 1 base and J 10 bases, leaving 11 bases between the germline ends. CDR1 is SNHLY and CDR2 is FYNNEI in the germline V gene. The CDR3 contains 14 residues. CDR3 protein: CASSEGQGASPLHF. DNA for the CDR3: TGTGCCAGCAGTGAAGGGCAGGGTGCGTCACCCCTCCACTTT.